These 4 T cell receptor beta chains originate from one sample sequenced in a study of human T cells and chemical hapten exposure. TCRdb recomputed calls from the RACE reads with MiXCR, one row per CDR3 protein. The repertoire holds approximately 260,000 distinct CDR3 sequences, with just under 8% as singletons. Time point indicated: pre-sensitization, week 0. Treatment denoted: therapeutic diphenylcyclopropenone sensitization with weekly scalp DPC. The sample in question was whole blood, obtained in connection with sensitization to the hapten diphenylcyclopropenone (DPC). These receptors came from a man aged 18 to 35 with alopecia areata. Some clones in this sample may be carry-over from other donors' samples.

This sequence joins TRBV4-2 and TRBJ1-5, with 7 bases that match TRBD1. The CDR3 is 16 amino acids. Germline CDR1 reads LGHNA; CDR2 reads YNFKEQ. The trim removed 1 base at V and 4 bases at J, leaving 7 bases unmatched. This chain's CDR3 is CASSQAGTATNQPQHF. In nucleotides, the CDR3 is TGTGCCAGCAGCCAAGCCGGGACAGCGACGAATCAGCCCCAGCATTTT.

V is TRBV4-2 and J is TRBJ2-7, with D maybe TRBD1 (6 bases). The V end was cut by 1 base, the J end by 3 bases, with 13 bases between. From germline, CDR1 is LGHNA and CDR2 YNFKEQ. The CDR3 contains 15 residues. CDR3 DNA sequence: TGTGCCAGCAGCCAAGCAATACAGGGAATCTACGAGCAGTACTTC. Translating gives CASSQAIQGIYEQYF.

This chain uses TRBV6-2 or TRBV6-3 with TRBJ2-3, with 7 bases aligning to TRBD1. The CDR3 is made up of 15 amino acids. CDR1 is MNHEY and CDR2 is SVGEGT in the germline V gene. J gave up 1 base and V 10 bases, and 11 bases lay outside the gene matches. CDR3 protein: CATSDRGGGTDTQYF. The CDR3 DNA reads as TGTGCCACCTCGGACCGAGGGGGCGGCACAGATACGCAGTATTTT.

This clonotype was recorded only once. Its ends do not fully match the called genes, so a read error is possible. The V gene is TRBV5-6, the J gene TRBJ1-4; tentatively, D is TRBD1 (5 bases). The germline V gene encodes CDR1 SGHDT and CDR2 YYEEEE. The CDR3 is 16 amino acids. CDR3 region: CASSPSPGGTNEKPFF. Written as DNA, the CDR3 is TGTGCCAGCAGCCCCTCCCCGGGGGGAACTAATGAAAAACCGTTTTTT.